What follows are 2 T cell receptor beta chains derived from one specimen sequenced in a study of spatial heterogeneity in lung cancer. TCRdb reprocessed the 5' RACE reads with MiXCR, giving one entry per CDR3 protein. This sample has 40,000 to 45,000 distinct CDR3 sequences; approximately 7% occur once, and the top ten carry 40% to 45%. As to time point: sample taken at primary tumor resection. Whole RNA was taken from tumor, nontumor lung or frozen PBMC; it was then sequenced unsorted. The sequenced sample was PBMCs, obtained at surgery. The receptor set was obtained from a female donor with early-stage non-small cell lung cancer.

V and J are TRBV6-5 and TRBJ1-2; TRBD1 is a possible D gene (5 bases). This CDR3 comprises 13 residues. CDR1 and CDR2 from the germline V gene are MNHEY and SVGAGI. V was cut by 4 bases and J by 6 bases, with 12 bases left in between. CDR3 sequence (DNA): TGTGCCAGCAGTTGGGCAGGGTACGATGGCTACACCTTC. This encodes CASSWAGYDGYTF.

This chain joins TRBV12-3 or TRBV12-4 and TRBJ1-5; TRBD1 might be the D (5 bases). Trimming removed 8 bases from V and 4 bases from J, with 15 bases in between. CDR3 length: 14 amino acids. This CDR3 is CASLDSLANQPQHF. CDR3 DNA sequence: TGTGCCAGCCTCGACAGCCTAGCAAATCAGCCCCAGCATTTT.